A selection of T cell receptor beta chains follows, all from one sample in a study of blood T cells in healthy people across ages. TCRdb reanalysed the 5' RACE reads using MiXCR and keeps one entry per CDR3 protein. The sample consists of 1.8 million or so distinct CDR3 sequences, approximately 39% of them appearing once. Sequencing used blood. Receptors were obtained from a human donor in good health. Each CDR3 is given with its conserved first and last residue. A D gene is named only where the DNA matches it firmly. Clone size is not always given. Where it is, it says once, few, many or a class for expanded clones.

v_call	d_call	j_call	clone_size	cdr3_nt	cdr3_aa
TRBV11-2	TRBD1	TRBJ2-2	NA	TGTGCCAGCAGCTTAGGACCCGGGACAGGGGAAGCCGGGGAGCTGTTTTTT	CASSLGPGTGEAGELFF
TRBV20-1	TRBD2	TRBJ2-1	NA	TGCAGTGCTTCATCCCAAGCTAGCGGGTTCTCCTACAATGAGCAGTTCTTC	CSASSQASGFSYNEQFF
TRBV29-1	TRBD2	TRBJ2-1	NA	TGCAGCGTCCCGAGCGGGGGGTACAATGAGCAGTTCTTC	CSVPSGGYNEQFF
TRBV6-2/TRBV6-3	NA	TRBJ1-2	NA	TGTGCCAGCAGTTACGGAGTGAGCTACACCTTC	CASSYGVSYTF
TRBV4-1	TRBD1	TRBJ1-6	NA	TGCGCCAGCAGCCAACCGAACGCCCAGGGGGCGAAGTCGCCCCTCCACTTT	CASSQPNAQGAKSPLHF
TRBV5-4	NA	TRBJ1-2	NA	TGTGCCAGCAGCCGGCCAGATCGCTATGGCTACACCTTC	CASSRPDRYGYTF
TRBV4-3	TRBD1	TRBJ2-7	few	TGCGCCAGCAGCCAGGGGACAGGTAACGAGCAGTACTTC	CASSQGTGNEQYF
TRBV5-1	TRBD1	TRBJ2-7	few	TGCGCCAGCAGCTTGGATCCGGGACAGGGGCTCGAGCAGTACTTC	CASSLDPGQGLEQYF
TRBV5-1	NA	TRBJ2-7	once	TGCGCCAGCAGCTTGGCCGCCAGGGCAAGGGAGCAGTACTTC	CASSLAARAREQYF
TRBV7-3	TRBD1	TRBJ2-3	once	TGTGCCAGCAGCTTAATGGGACAGGGTTTGACAGATACGCAGTATTTT	CASSLMGQGLTDTQYF
TRBV6-2/TRBV6-3	NA	TRBJ1-5	few	TGTGCCAGCAGTTTTTTAATAAATCAGCCCCAGCATTTT	CASSFLINQPQHF
TRBV29-1	NA	TRBJ1-1	NA	TGCAGCGTTGCAGAGGGGTTTGTCACTGAAGCTTTCTTT	CSVAEGFVTEAFF
TRBV4-1	NA	TRBJ1-4	NA	TGCGCCAGCACAGGAGGGGCTAATGAAAAACTGTTTTTT	CASTGGANEKLFF